These 20 T cell receptor beta chains were sequenced from one sample in a study of beta chain features in type 1 diabetes. The study reverse transcribed the entire isolated RNA, so it sequenced expressed TCRB transcripts. Data came from immunoSEQ multiplex PCR; TCRdb stores just in-frame clones and leaves some out. Of about 330,000 clones in the sample, about 10% are singletons; the top ten hold 0.015%. What was sequenced was naive CD4+ T cells from blood. The receptors shown here come from a woman under 40 in good health.

This clone came up a few times. CDR3 in amino acids: CASTPGQKNYGYTF. For the CDR3, the DNA is TGTGCCAGCACCCCGGGACAGAAAAACTATGGCTACACCTTC. The chain employs TRBV2 and TRBJ1-2, with 7 bases lining up with TRBD1. CDR3 size: 14 residues. Germline CDR1 SNHLY, CDR2 FYNNEI. V shed 7 bases and J 2 bases; nucleotides not matched to a gene: 7.

Only a few counts were recorded for this clone. The chain uses TRBV18 and TRBJ1-1; a possible D gene is TRBD1 (5 bases). In germline, CDR1 is KGHSH, CDR2 LQKENI. Deletions cut 2 bases from V and 3 bases from J, with 13 bases between. This CDR3 contains 15 residues. The CDR3 spells CASSPRPGWDTEAFF. The CDR3 coding sequence is TGTGCCAGCTCACCAAGGCCAGGGTGGGACACTGAAGCTTTCTTT.

This clone was counted only a few times. V is TRBV30 and J is TRBJ1-1; D is uncertain. The CDR3 runs 15 residues. Germline V lookup: CDR1 GTSNPN, CDR2 SVGIG (reference sequence). Trimming removed 2 bases from V and 3 bases from J, with 16 bases in between. The DNA for the CDR3 is TGTGCCTGGAGTATCGCGGCCAGTCTCTACACTGAAGCTTTCTTT. Translating it yields CAWSIAASLYTEAFF.

The chain links TRBV7-3 to TRBJ2-5, with 9 positions matching TRBD2. Germline trimming cut 0 bases from V and 4 bases from J; bases unmatched to any gene: 3. The CDR3 is made up of 15 amino acids. Looked up from germline, CDR1 is SGHTA and CDR2 is FQGTGA. The CDR3 protein is CASSLTPSGIETQYF. DNA for the CDR3: TGTGCCAGCAGCTTAACACCTAGCGGGATAGAGACCCAGTACTTC.

The V gene is TRBV9, the J gene TRBJ1-4, with D perhaps TRBD1 (6 bases). CDR3 length equals 15 residues. Germline V lookup: CDR1 SGDLS, CDR2 YYNGEE. V was cut by 0 bases and J by 8 bases, with 14 bases left in between. The CDR3 DNA is TGTGCCAGCAGCGTAGCTACAGGGAATCGGGAAAAACTGTTTTTT. It specifies CASSVATGNREKLFF.

This clone turned up a few times. V usage is TRBV7-2 and J usage is TRBJ2-5; TRBD2 matches 14 bases. V trimming: 5 bases; J trimming: 1 base; junction bases outside the gene matches: 3. Germline CDR1 SGHTA, CDR2 FQGNSA. The CDR3 length is 16 residues. The CDR3 DNA reads as TGTGCCAGCAGCCTAGGGACTAGCGGGAGCCAAGAGACCCAGTACTTC. This translates into CASSLGTSGSQETQYF.

This chain joins TRBV6-5 and TRBJ2-1; 13 bases align to TRBD2. J lost 10 bases, V lost 6 bases, and 6 bases had no gene match. The CDR3 length is 14 residues. Germline V gene lookup returns CDR1 MNHEY and CDR2 SVGAGI. The CDR3 sequence is CASRKLAGGGEQFF. In DNA, the CDR3 is TGTGCCAGCAGGAAACTAGCGGGAGGGGGGGAGCAGTTCTTC.

This clone has more than one count but fewer than ten. The genes are TRBV4-3 and TRBJ2-3; 10 bases agree with TRBD2. Germline trimming cut 2 bases from V and 11 bases from J; bases unmatched to any gene: 4. This CDR3 is built from 13 residues. Germline V lookup: CDR1 LGHNA, CDR2 YSLEER. CDR3 residues: CASSQSGLAKQYF. CDR3 in DNA: TGCGCCAGCAGCCAATCGGGACTAGCGAAGCAGTATTTT.

This clone was found a few times. The CDR3 reads CASSSRSGISYNEQFF. CDR3 sequence (DNA): TGTGCCAGCAGCTCCCGTAGCGGGATCTCTTACAATGAGCAGTTCTTC. This rearrangement joins TRBV7-2 to TRBJ2-1; 8 nucleotides match TRBD2. The V segment lost 4 bases and the J segment 4 bases; nucleotides outside the gene matches: 9. The CDR3 covers 16 residues. CDR1 SGHTA and CDR2 FQGNSA come from the germline V gene.

The chain has TRBV2 and TRBJ2-2, with D unclear. V was trimmed by 2 bases and J by 2 bases, leaving 3 bases between them. This CDR3 spans 13 amino acids. The V gene's germline CDR1 is SNHLY and CDR2 FYNNEI. The CDR3 spells CASSEINTGELFF. DNA of the CDR3: TGTGCCAGCAGTGAAATAAACACCGGGGAGCTGTTTTTT. The full variable domain, completed using reference TRBV2 and TRBJ2-2, is EPEVTQTPSHQVTQMGQEVILRCVPISNHLYFYWYRQILGQKVEFLVSFYNNEISEKSEIFDDQFSVERPDGSNFTLKIRSTKLEDSAMYFCASSEINTGELFFGEGSRLTVL.

This chain uses TRBV7-2 with TRBJ2-4; 10 bases map to TRBD1. The CDR3 contains 14 residues. V dropped 5 bases and J dropped 9; count of bases not matched to a gene: 7. Germline V CDR1 and CDR2: SGHTA, FQGNSA. The CDR3 loop reads CASSKPGQGFIQYF. The CDR3 region has the DNA TGTGCCAGCAGCAAACCGGGACAGGGGTTCATTCAGTACTTC.

This clone was seen only a few times. The chain uses TRBV7-2 and TRBJ2-1; possibly TRBD2 for D (5 bases). From germline, CDR1 is SGHTA and CDR2 FQGNSA. V was pared by 5 bases and J by 10 bases, with 15 bases between. The CDR3 spans 13 residues. The CDR3 spells CASSPRNGVEQFF. Here the CDR3 DNA reads TGTGCCAGCAGCCCCAGGAACGGGGTCGAGCAGTTCTTC.

There are a few counts of this clone. V usage is TRBV7-8 and J usage is TRBJ1-5, with D possibly TRBD1 on 5 matching bases. The CDR3 is made up of 16 amino acids. From germline, CDR1 is SGHVS and CDR2 FQNEAQ. Deletions cut 0 bases from V and 7 bases from J, with 16 bases between. The CDR3 region has the DNA TGTGCCAGCAGCTTAGCCGAGGGACTGCTCTTCCAGCCCCAGCATTTT. Translation gives CASSLAEGLLFQPQHF.

This chain links TRBV28 with TRBJ2-3; D ambiguous. With 2 bases removed from V and 3 bases from J, the gap between germline ends came to 9 bases. This CDR3 is built from 14 residues. Germline V CDR1 and CDR2: MDHEN, SYDVKM. The CDR3 region is CASSLTGGTDTQYF. CDR3 in DNA: TGTGCCAGCAGTTTAACCGGCGGAACAGATACGCAGTATTTT. The complete variable domain, with remaining parts taken from reference TRBV28 and TRBJ2-3, reads DVKVTQSSRYLVKRTGEKVFLECVQDMDHENMFWYRQDPGLGLRLIYFSYDVKMKEKGDIPEGYSVSREKKERFSLILESASTNQTSMYLCASSLTGGTDTQYFGPGTRLTVL.

This clone was recorded a few times. CDR3 region: CASSVGDFSYEQYF. The CDR3, as DNA: TGTGCCAGCAGCGTAGGCGACTTCTCCTACGAGCAGTACTTC. The rearrangement uses TRBV9 and TRBJ2-7; no firm D call. CDR3 length: 14 amino acids. CDR1 SGDLS and CDR2 YYNGEE come from the germline V gene. The V end was cut by 0 bases, the J end by 0 bases, with 7 bases between.

The chain couples TRBV15 to TRBJ2-4; D perhaps matches TRBD1 (6 bases). V dropped 0 bases and J dropped 6 bases, with 12 bases sitting between them. Germline V lookup: CDR1 LNHNV, CDR2 YYDKDF (reference sequence). CDR3 length: 15 amino acids. CDR3 DNA sequence: TGTGCCACCAGCAGAGATGCCGGACAGACAAACATTCAGTACTTC. This encodes CATSRDAGQTNIQYF.

This clone was seen only a few times. This rearrangement joins TRBV19 to TRBJ1-5, with 9 bases aligning to TRBD1. The trim removed 5 bases at V and 4 bases at J, leaving 3 bases unmatched. Per the germline V gene, CDR1 is LNHDA and CDR2 is SQIVND (reference sequence). CDR3 length equals 14 residues. The CDR3: CASSAGTGNQPQHF. The CDR3 DNA is TGTGCCAGTAGTGCCGGGACAGGGAATCAGCCCCAGCATTTT.

This clone was found a few times. The V and J genes are TRBV7-2 and TRBJ1-2; D is possibly TRBD1 (5 bases). Germline assignment: CDR1 SGHTA and CDR2 FQGNSA. V was cut by 3 bases and J by 4 bases, with 9 bases left in between. CDR3 length: 13 residues. In nucleotides, the CDR3 is TGTGCCAGCAGCTTGAGACAGTCCTATGGCTACACCTTC. It specifies CASSLRQSYGYTF.

The J gene is TRBJ2-5, the V gene TRBV5-1; D not resolved. This CDR3 comprises 12 residues. Trimming shortened V by 3 bases and J by 3 bases, and 6 bases separated the two germline ends. From germline, CDR1 is SGHRS and CDR2 YFSETQ. CDR3 in DNA: TGCGCCAGCAGCTCGGGTAAAGAGACCCAGTACTTC. It translates to CASSSGKETQYF. Full variable domain (missing parts from reference TRBV5-1 and TRBJ2-5): KAGVTQTPRYLIKTRGQQVTLSCSPISGHRSVSWYQQTPGQGLQFLFEYFSETQRNKGNFPGRFSGRQFSNSRSEMNVSTLELGDSALYLCASSSGKETQYFGPGTRLLVL.

The V and J genes are TRBV29-1 and TRBJ1-5, with D perhaps TRBD1 (5 bases). V was cut by 6 bases and J by 6 bases, with 15 bases left in between. The CDR3 extends over 13 amino acids. Germline values: CDR1 SQVTM, CDR2 ANQGSEA. This chain's CDR3 is CSVVDSPGQPQHF. In DNA, the CDR3 is TGCAGCGTCGTCGACAGCCCCGGTCAGCCCCAGCATTTT.